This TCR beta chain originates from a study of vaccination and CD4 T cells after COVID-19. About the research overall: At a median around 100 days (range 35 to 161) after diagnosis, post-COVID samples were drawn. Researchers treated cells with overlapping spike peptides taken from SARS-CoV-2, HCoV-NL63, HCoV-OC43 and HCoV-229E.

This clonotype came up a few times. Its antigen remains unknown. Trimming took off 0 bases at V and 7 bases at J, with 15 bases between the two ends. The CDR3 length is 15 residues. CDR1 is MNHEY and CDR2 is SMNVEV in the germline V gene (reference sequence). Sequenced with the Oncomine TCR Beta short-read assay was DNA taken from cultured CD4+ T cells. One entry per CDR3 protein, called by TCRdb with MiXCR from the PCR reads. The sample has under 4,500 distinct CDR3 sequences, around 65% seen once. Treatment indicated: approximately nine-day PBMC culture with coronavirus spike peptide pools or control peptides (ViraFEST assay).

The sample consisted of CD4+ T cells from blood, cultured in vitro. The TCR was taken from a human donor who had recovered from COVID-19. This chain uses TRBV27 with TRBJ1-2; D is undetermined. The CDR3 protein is CASSLSRPAAGGYTF. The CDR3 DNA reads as TGTGCCAGCAGTTTATCGAGGCCGGCCGCGGGTGGCTACACCTTC.